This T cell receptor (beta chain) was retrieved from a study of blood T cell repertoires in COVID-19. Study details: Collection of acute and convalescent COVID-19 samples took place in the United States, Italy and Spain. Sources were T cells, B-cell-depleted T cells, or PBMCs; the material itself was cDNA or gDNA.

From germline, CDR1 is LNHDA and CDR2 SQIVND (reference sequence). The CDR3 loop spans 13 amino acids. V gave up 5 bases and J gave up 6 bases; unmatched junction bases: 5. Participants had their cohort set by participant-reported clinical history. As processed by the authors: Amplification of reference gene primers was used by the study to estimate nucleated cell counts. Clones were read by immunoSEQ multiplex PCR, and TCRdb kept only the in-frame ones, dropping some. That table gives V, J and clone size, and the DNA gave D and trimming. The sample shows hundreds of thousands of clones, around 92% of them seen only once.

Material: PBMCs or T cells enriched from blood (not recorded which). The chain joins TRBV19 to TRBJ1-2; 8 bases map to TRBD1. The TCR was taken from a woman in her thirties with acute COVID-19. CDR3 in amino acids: CASSPRGRDGYTF. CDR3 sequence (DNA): TGTGCCAGTAGTCCCAGGGGGCGGGATGGCTACACCTTC.